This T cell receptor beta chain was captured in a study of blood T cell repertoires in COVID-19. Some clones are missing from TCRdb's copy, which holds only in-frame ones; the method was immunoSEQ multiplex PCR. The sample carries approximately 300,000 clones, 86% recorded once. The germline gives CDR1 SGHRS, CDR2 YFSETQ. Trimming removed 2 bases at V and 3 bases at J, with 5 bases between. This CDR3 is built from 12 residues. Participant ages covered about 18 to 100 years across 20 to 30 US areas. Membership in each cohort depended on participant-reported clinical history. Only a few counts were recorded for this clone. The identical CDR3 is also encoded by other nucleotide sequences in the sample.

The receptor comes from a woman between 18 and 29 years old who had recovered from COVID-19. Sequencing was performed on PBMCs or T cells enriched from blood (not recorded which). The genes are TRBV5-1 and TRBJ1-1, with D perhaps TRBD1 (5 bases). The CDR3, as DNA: TGCGCCAGCAGCTTCAGGGACACTGAAGCTTTCTTT. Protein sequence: CASSFRDTEAFF.